These T cell receptor beta chains were read from a single sample in a study of blood T cell repertoires in COVID-19. The method was immunoSEQ multiplex PCR; TCRdb's version includes in-frame clones alone and lacks a portion of them. The table lists around 190,000 clones, 87% of them singletons. The sequenced sample was PBMCs or T cells enriched from blood (not recorded which). The origin of the receptors is a man younger than 30 with acute COVID-19. Each CDR3 is given with its conserved first and last residue. The D gene is left open where the match is weak. Size values are once, few and many counts, or a class for expanded clones, and some rows have none.

CASSLMGLAGVVAHNEQFF	TGTGCCAGCAGCTTAATGGGACTAGCGGGAGTAGTAGCGCACAATGAGCAGTTCTTC	TRBV7-8	TRBD2	TRBJ2-1	-
CASSDTSGRNEQFF	TGTGCCAGCAGTGATACTAGCGGGAGGAATGAGCAGTTCTTC	TRBV25-1	TRBD2	TRBJ2-1	-
CASSGTGVNGYTF	TGTGCCAGCAGCGGGACAGGGGTAAATGGCTACACCTTC	TRBV9	TRBD1	TRBJ1-2	-
CASSLRLAAYQETQYF	TGTGCCAGCAGTTTACGACTAGCGGCGTACCAAGAGACCCAGTACTTC	TRBV27	TRBD2	TRBJ2-5	-
CAIRAMRDTNTGELFF	TGTGCCATCAGGGCTATGAGGGATACGAACACCGGGGAGCTGTTTTTT	TRBV10-3	-	TRBJ2-2	-
CASRPGTAMNTEAFF	TGTGCCAGCAGACCCGGGACAGCCATGAACACTGAAGCTTTCTTT	TRBV28	TRBD1	TRBJ1-1	-
CASSPPDKSYEQYF	TGTGCCAGCAGTCCACCCGACAAATCCTACGAGCAGTACTTC	TRBV6-2/TRBV6-3	-	TRBJ2-7	-
CATRGRGHTEAFF	TGTGCCACCAGGGGGCGAGGCCACACTGAAGCTTTCTTT	TRBV19	TRBD1	TRBJ1-1	once
CASSNGQINGYTF	TGTGCCAGCAGTAACGGACAGATTAACGGCTACACCTTC	TRBV27	-	TRBJ1-2	few
CATSRDGGWDSPLHF	TGTGCCACCAGCAGAGATGGGGGGTGGGATTCACCCCTCCACTTT	TRBV15	-	TRBJ1-6	-
CASSGGGTDTQYF	TGCGCCAGCAGCGGCGGAGGCACAGATACGCAGTATTTT	TRBV10-2	-	TRBJ2-3	-
CASSRDTDTEAFF	TGTGCCAGCAGCCGCGACACAGACACTGAAGCTTTCTTT	TRBV7-2	-	TRBJ1-1	-
CASSVQGGGTDTQYF	TGTGCCAGCAGCGTTCAGGGTGGGGGCACAGATACGCAGTATTTT	TRBV9	-	TRBJ2-3	-
CASSWGAGSYEQYF	TGTGCCAGCAGTTGGGGAGCGGGGTCCTACGAGCAGTACTTC	TRBV28	TRBD2	TRBJ2-7	-
CASSVGQGTEAFF	TGTGCCAGCAGCGTGGGACAGGGGACTGAAGCTTTCTTT	TRBV7-2	TRBD1	TRBJ1-1	-
CASSFQGTYEGYTF	TGTGCCAGCAGCTTCCAGGGGACGTATGAGGGCTACACCTTC	TRBV7-9	-	TRBJ1-2	-
CASRGGNQPQHF	TGTGCCAGCCGGGGGGGCAATCAGCCCCAGCATTTT	TRBV21-1	-	TRBJ1-5	-
CASSLSNQGLTGELFF	TGTGCCAGCAGCTTATCTAATCAGGGGTTAACCGGGGAGCTGTTTTTT	TRBV7-3	-	TRBJ2-2	-
CASSPLDSSAGNTDTQYF	TGTGCCAGCAGCCCCCTGGATTCGTCCGCCGGGAACACAGATACGCAGTATTTT	TRBV3-1/TRBV3-2	-	TRBJ2-3	-
CASSPGGSGNTIYF	TGTGCCAGCAGCCCGGGGGGGTCTGGAAACACCATATATTTT	TRBV7-9	-	TRBJ1-3	-
CASTTTGFDEQYF	TGTGCCAGCACTACGACAGGGTTCGACGAGCAGTACTTC	TRBV6-5	TRBD1	TRBJ2-7	-
CASSFYYEQYF	TGTGCCAGCAGTTTCTACTACGAGCAGTACTTC	TRBV6-2/TRBV6-3	-	TRBJ2-7	-
CASSLAGLWTEAFF	TGTGCCAGCAGCTTAGCGGGACTCTGGACTGAAGCTTTCTTT	TRBV7-8	-	TRBJ1-1	few
CASSLAYRGREKTQYF	TGCGCCAGCAGCTTGGCGTACAGGGGGCGGGAGAAGACCCAGTACTTC	TRBV5-1	TRBD1	TRBJ2-5	-
CASSLSVLAATYEQYF	TGTGCCAGCAGTTTATCTGTGCTAGCGGCAACCTACGAGCAGTACTTC	TRBV27	TRBD2	TRBJ2-7	-
CASSLGQADQPQHF	TGTGCCAGCAGCCTAGGACAAGCTGATCAGCCCCAGCATTTT	TRBV7-3	-	TRBJ1-5	-
CASSLTGDYNAFF	TGTGCCAGCAGCTTAACGGGAGACTATAACGCTTTCTTT	TRBV11-3	-	TRBJ1-1	once
CASSPTSADTQYF	TGTGCCAGCTCCCCCACTAGCGCAGATACGCAGTATTTT	TRBV18	TRBD2	TRBJ2-3	-
CAWRGDGANVLTF	TGTGCCTGGAGAGGGGATGGGGCCAACGTCCTGACTTTC	TRBV30	-	TRBJ2-6	few
CASIRGGGTGYEQYF	TGCGCCAGCATCAGAGGGGGGGGGACAGGCTACGAGCAGTACTTC	TRBV10-1	-	TRBJ2-7	-
CASSLDRGGDTPYEQYF	TGTGCCAGCAGCTTAGATCGCGGGGGGGACACCCCCTACGAGCAGTACTTC	TRBV7-2	TRBD2	TRBJ2-7	-
CASSSTGEETQYF	TGCGCCAGCAGTAGTACCGGGGAAGAGACCCAGTACTTC	TRBV10-2	-	TRBJ2-5	-
CASSPGTSVPYEQYF	TGTGCCAGCAGCCCAGGGACTAGCGTACCCTACGAGCAGTACTTC	TRBV5-4	TRBD2	TRBJ2-7	-
CAWSAFGTSGGYEQYF	TGTGCCTGGAGTGCCTTCGGGACTAGCGGAGGCTACGAGCAGTACTTC	TRBV30	TRBD2	TRBJ2-7	-
CASSYLGLAGVAETQYF	TGTGCCAGCAGTTACCTCGGACTAGCGGGAGTTGCAGAGACCCAGTACTTC	TRBV6-2/TRBV6-3	TRBD2	TRBJ2-5	-
CASSPTGGAGSTEAFF	TGTGCCAGCAGCCCGACAGGGGGCGCAGGAAGCACTGAAGCTTTCTTT	TRBV13	TRBD1	TRBJ1-1	-
CASSAIIAGADTQYF	TGCGCCAGCAGTGCGATTATAGCGGGAGCAGATACGCAGTATTTT	TRBV10-1	TRBD2	TRBJ2-3	-
CASSPDRVGVRGANVLTF	TGCGCCAGCAGCCCCGACAGGGTCGGTGTACGGGGGGCCAACGTCCTGACTTTC	TRBV5-1	TRBD1	TRBJ2-6	few
CASSLSGELFF	TGTGCCAGCAGCCTGTCCGGGGAGCTGTTTTTT	TRBV11-2	-	TRBJ2-2	-
CASSPLPASSYNEQFF	TGTGCCAGCAGCCCCTTACCAGCGAGCTCCTACAATGAGCAGTTCTTC	TRBV3-1/TRBV3-2	-	TRBJ2-1	-
CATSDALGGRGSYNEQFF	TGTGCCACCAGTGACGCCCTGGGCGGGAGGGGCTCCTACAATGAGCAGTTCTTC	TRBV24-1	TRBD2	TRBJ2-1	-
CASSTGGLQPQHF	TGCGCCAGCAGCACAGGGGGACTGCAGCCCCAGCATTTT	TRBV10-2	TRBD1	TRBJ1-5	once
CASSLINNEQFF	TGTGCCAGCAGCTTAATTAACAATGAGCAGTTCTTC	TRBV7-6	-	TRBJ2-1	-
CASSLRTRYEQYF	TGTGCCAGCAGCCTACGAACGCGTTACGAGCAGTACTTC	TRBV11-3	-	TRBJ2-7	once
CASSFDLAGPRETQYF	TGTGCCAGCAGCTTCGACCTAGCGGGACCCCGAGAGACCCAGTACTTC	TRBV7-2	TRBD2	TRBJ2-5	-
CASSQGDRLGKDYEQYF	TGTGCCAGCAGCCAAGGGGACAGGCTGGGGAAGGACTACGAGCAGTACTTC	TRBV3-1/TRBV3-2	TRBD1	TRBJ2-7	-
CASSPVTGQNTEAFF	TGTGCCAGCAGCCCCGTGACAGGACAGAACACTGAAGCTTTCTTT	TRBV6-5	-	TRBJ1-1	-
CASSFRLAESYNEQFF	TGTGCCAGCAGTTTCCGACTAGCGGAATCCTACAATGAGCAGTTCTTC	TRBV6-5	TRBD2	TRBJ2-1	once
CASSYSSRTEAFF	TGTGCCAGCAGTTACTCGAGTCGAACTGAAGCTTTCTTT	TRBV6-5	-	TRBJ1-1	-
CASSGGGREDQPQHF	TGTGCCAGTAGTGGCGGGGGCCGCGAGGATCAGCCCCAGCATTTT	TRBV19	-	TRBJ1-5	-
CASSPPVRPTYNEQFF	TGTGCCAGCTCACCACCGGTTCGCCCGACTTACAATGAGCAGTTCTTC	TRBV18	-	TRBJ2-1	-
CASSLVDGWSSYNEQFF	TGTGCCAGCAGCTTAGTTGATGGATGGAGCTCCTACAATGAGCAGTTCTTC	TRBV7-9	-	TRBJ2-1	-
CASSQELSSYNEQFF	TGTGCCAGCAGCCAGGAATTGAGCTCCTACAATGAGCAGTTCTTC	TRBV7-6	-	TRBJ2-1	-
CASSQDTGGSNEKLFF	TGTGCCAGCAGCCAAGATACGGGGGGCTCTAATGAAAAACTGTTTTTT	TRBV4-2	-	TRBJ1-4	-
CASSDAPGTYYGYTF	TGCGCCAGCAGCGACGCCCCCGGGACATACTATGGCTACACCTTC	TRBV5-1	-	TRBJ1-2	-
CASSLYGRALNEQFF	TGTGCCAGCAGCTTGTACGGGAGGGCCTTGAATGAGCAGTTCTTC	TRBV5-4	TRBD2	TRBJ2-1	few
CASSLAGGPTGELFF	TGTGCCAGCAGCTTAGCGGGAGGGCCCACCGGGGAGCTGTTTTTT	TRBV7-2	TRBD2	TRBJ2-2	-
CAISGTEEKLFF	TGTGCCATCAGTGGGACAGAAGAAAAACTGTTTTTT	TRBV10-3	-	TRBJ1-4	-
CASSYSGGTYNEQFF	TGTGCCAGCAGTTACTCGGGAGGGACCTACAATGAGCAGTTCTTC	TRBV6-2/TRBV6-3	TRBD2	TRBJ2-1	-